This T cell receptor (beta chain) was sequenced in a study of early T cells in non-severe SARS-CoV-2 infection (dated by TCRdb to 2020 to 2023). Context from the whole study: TCR sequencing used bulk RNA from unsorted whole blood, so alpha and beta chains could not be paired. Broader findings and caveats from the paper: VDJdb matching was skewed toward anti-spike CD8 responses and likely underestimated virus-specific expansions, missing private and CD4 specificities.

V trim: 6 bases; J trim: 5 bases; unmatched bases: 7. CDR1 and CDR2 are read off the germline V gene as KGHDR and SFDVKD. The CDR3 runs 16 residues from the cysteine to the phenylalanine. Here the CDR3 DNA is all that survives: 48 bases in frame from base 1. Set within a cohort of healthcare workers in London, UK, this nested case-control study involved weekly PCR testing of nasopharyngeal swabs along with blood sampling. Between 23 and 31 March 2020, the week of the UK lockdown, healthcare workers were enrolled and then followed up weekly for as long as 16 weeks. The method was 5' RACE. The instrument given in TCRdb is NextSeq 500. In the TCR library protocol, unique molecular identifiers were attached to individual cDNA molecules to correct for PCR bias and sequencing error. TCR alpha and beta chains were both sequenced, and the abundances of alpha and beta sequences in each sample were closely correlated with each other. From the authors' description of their analysis: Decombinator V4 was used to perform V gene, J gene and CDR3 annotation of TCR sequences. Expanded TCRs were defined as changing significantly between any two time points under a Poisson model with p below 0.0001. TCR abundances were normalised to the total number of TCRs sequenced per sample and were expressed as counts per million. MAIT TCRs were defined by TRAV1-2 paired with TRAJ12, TRAJ20 or TRAJ33, and iNKT TCRs by TRAV10 paired with TRAJ18. A search of VDJdb, accessed on 1 November 2021, was run for TCRs annotated to CMV, EBV and SARS-CoV-2, with TCRs annotated for multiple antigens excluded. The raw public data were reprocessed by TCRdb itself: fastp quality trimming at Q25, MiXCR clonotype calling, in-frame beta chains only. Identical CDR3 protein sequences are pooled into one entry, listed with their most common genes and DNA. The V and J calls were not made by the authors but by TCRdb's processing. For this sample the table gives some 48,000 distinct CDR3 sequences, of which about 6% were detected only once. Jointly, the top ten make up around 7% of the sample.

Worth noting for this clonotype: There is no known antigen for this receptor. Base-call qualities are not available, and no considerably larger clone is one nucleotide away.

The sample here was whole blood, taken at baseline. The receptor's source is an adult who was a healthcare worker with PCR-confirmed SARS-CoV-2 infection or an uninfected control (not recorded which). Recombination connected TRBV24-1 to TRBJ2-5; TRBD2 aligns with 14 central bases. The CDR3 reads as follows: CATSPGTSGSWETQYF. The sequenced DNA: TGTGCCACCAGTCCCGGGACTAGCGGGAGTTGGGAGACCCAGTACTTC.